This TCR beta chain was observed in a study of T cell repertoires in cytomegalovirus infection. Whole-study context: Recently identified HLA-C-restricted CMV epitopes were among the peptides used.

TCRdb reprocessed the reads via MiXCR and lists one record per CDR3 protein. The sample records about 830,000 distinct CDR3 sequences, about 31% being singletons. The CDR3 spans 15 residues. CDR1 and CDR2 (germline): SGHNT, YYREEE (reference sequence). V was clipped by 3 bases and J by 1 base, with 12 bases between them. Concerning this clonotype itself: Its cognate antigen is unknown.

V and J are TRBV5-4 and TRBJ2-3; D might be TRBD1 (6 bases). The sample in question was cultured CD8+ T cells from PBMCs, obtained from culture after CMV antigen stimulation. The sequence came from a human donor in good health (CMV status not recorded). Some clones in this sample may be carry-over from other donors' samples. The CDR3 spells CASSSTGNGTDTQYF. The CDR3 region has the DNA TGTGCCAGCAGCTCTACAGGGAACGGCACAGATACGCAGTATTTT.